This record looks at one T cell receptor (beta chain) sequence and its context. Survey-level immunoSEQ sequencing profiled the TCR beta repertoire. Profiling relied on immunoSEQ multiplex PCR, and the TCRdb table lists in-frame clones only, not all of them. This sample yields roughly 68,000 clones, of which just over 90% are seen a single time; around 4.6% belongs to the top ten. Germline V gene data show CDR1 as MNHEY and CDR2 as SVGAGI. This CDR3 comprises 14 residues. Trimming took 6 bases from V and 2 from J, leaving 13 bases between them. This rearrangement joins TRBV6-5 to TRBJ2-5; D tentatively reads TRBD1 or TRBD2 (5 bases each). The receptor was derived from a man aged 35 to 55 with rheumatoid arthritis. Sequenced sample: PBMCs. This CDR3 is CASRPPGAQETQYF. The CDR3 nucleotides are TGTGCCAGCAGACCTCCCGGGGCTCAAGAGACCCAGTACTTC.